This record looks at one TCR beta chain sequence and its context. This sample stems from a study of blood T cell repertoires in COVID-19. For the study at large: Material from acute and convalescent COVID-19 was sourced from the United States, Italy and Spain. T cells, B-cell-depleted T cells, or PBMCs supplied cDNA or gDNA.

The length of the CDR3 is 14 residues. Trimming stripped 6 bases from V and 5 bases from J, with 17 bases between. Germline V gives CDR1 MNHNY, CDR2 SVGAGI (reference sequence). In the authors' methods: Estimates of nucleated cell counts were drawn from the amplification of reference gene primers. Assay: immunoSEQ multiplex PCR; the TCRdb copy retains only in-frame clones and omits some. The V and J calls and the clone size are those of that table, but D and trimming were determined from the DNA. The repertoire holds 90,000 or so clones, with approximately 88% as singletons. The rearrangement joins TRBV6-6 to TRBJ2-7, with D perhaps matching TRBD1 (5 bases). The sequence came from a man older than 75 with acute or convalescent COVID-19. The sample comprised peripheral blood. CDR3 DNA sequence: TGTGCCAGCAGACCCGGACATACGTCCCACGAGCAGTACTTC. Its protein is CASRPGHTSHEQYF.